The next 10 T cell receptor beta chains were all read from a single sample in a study of Graves' ophthalmopathy and Graves' hyperthyroidism. RNA transcripts were the template, and TCR beta CDR3 regions were amplified from them. RT-PCR in the first round used HTBI primers; a second-round multiplex PCR followed. Each CDR3 protein is one row after TCRdb ran MiXCR on the multiplex PCR reads. Here the sample spans about 390,000 distinct CDR3 sequences, 15% being singletons. Sequenced sample: peripheral blood. The receptors originated from a woman younger than 35 with stable Graves' hyperthyroidism.

In this sample, this clonotype turned up a few times. The chain uses TRBV12-3 or TRBV12-4 and TRBJ2-5; the D gene is possibly TRBD2 (6 bases). V lost 6 bases to trimming and J lost 5 bases, with 16 bases between them. The CDR3 loop spans 14 amino acids. DNA of the CDR3: TGTGCCAGCAGCTCTACGACTAGAGCTGAGACCCAGTACTTC. Its protein is CASSSTTRAETQYF.

This clonotype has ten or more counts. The chain couples TRBV6-4 to TRBJ2-2; the D is unclear. V was shortened by 4 bases and J by 4 bases, with 7 bases between the two germline ends. Per germline, CDR1 MRHNA and CDR2 SNTAGT. The CDR3 is 13 residues long. As DNA, the CDR3 is TGTGCCAGCAGTGCCGCGAGCACCGGGGAGCTGTTTTTT. Its protein is CASSAASTGELFF.

Many counts were recorded for this clonotype. The chain employs TRBV5-1 and TRBJ1-3; D unresolved. CDR1 and CDR2 from the germline V gene are SGHRS and YFSETQ. The CDR3 contains 15 residues. The V gene lost 0 bases and the J gene lost 4 bases, with 11 bases spanning the gap. The DNA of the CDR3 is TGCGCCAGCAGCTTGGACCAGGCCAGGGGAAACACCATATATTTT. Translation gives CASSLDQARGNTIYF.

This clonotype was picked up many times. This sequence joins TRBV6-2 or TRBV6-3 and TRBJ2-7, with D maybe TRBD2 (6 bases). Per germline, CDR1 MNHEY and CDR2 SVGEGT. Trimming shortened V by 7 bases and J by 7 bases, and 17 bases separated the two germline ends. This CDR3 spans 13 amino acids. CDR3 loop: CASIGGDVGEQYF. CDR3 nucleotide sequence: TGTGCCAGCATCGGCGGGGATGTGGGTGAGCAGTACTTC.

In its sample, this clonotype was seen many times. V usage is TRBV2 and J usage is TRBJ1-2, with D perhaps TRBD1 (5 bases). The CDR3 covers 13 residues. CDR1 SNHLY and CDR2 FYNNEI come from the germline V gene. The V end was cut by 8 bases, the J end by 7 bases, with 17 bases between. CDR3 bases: TGTGCCAGCTCCCCCGCAGGGACTGGTGGCTACACCTTC. This translates into CASSPAGTGGYTF.

This clonotype was seen repeatedly, ten times or more. This chain joins TRBV12-5 and TRBJ1-5, with D unresolved. The CDR3 runs to 13 residues. Germline V gene data show CDR1 as LGHNT and CDR2 as FRNRAP. V lost 1 base and J 7 bases, leaving 8 bases between the germline ends. The CDR3 DNA reads TGTGCTAGTGGTTTGGGTGTGGGGCAGCCCCAGCATTTT. Its protein is CASGLGVGQPQHF.

This clonotype has at least ten counts. The chain has TRBV9 and TRBJ1-5, with 8 bases matching TRBD1. Trimming removed 5 bases from V and 3 bases from J; junction bases left unmatched: 7. The V gene's germline CDR1 is SGDLS and CDR2 YYNGEE. This CDR3 has 15 residues. The CDR3 spells CASSGQGLTNQPQHF. CDR3 in DNA: TGTGCCAGCAGTGGACAGGGACTGACCAATCAGCCCCAGCATTTT.

The chain combines TRBV7-8 with TRBJ1-5; D is unresolved. Germline V gene lookup returns CDR1 SGHVS and CDR2 FQNEAQ. This CDR3 has 16 amino acids. Deletions cut 1 base from V and 0 bases from J, with 10 bases between. CDR3 bases: TGTGCCAGCAGCTTAGGAAGAGTTATTAGCAATCAGCCCCAGCATTTT. Amino acid sequence: CASSLGRVISNQPQHF.

This clonotype appeared many times. The chain couples TRBV15 to TRBJ2-7, with a possible D match to TRBD2 (6 bases). The CDR3 totals 14 residues. CDR1 and CDR2 (germline): LNHNV, YYDKDF (reference sequence). Trimming shortened V by 1 base and J by 1 base, and 8 bases separated the two germline ends. In nucleotides, the CDR3 is TGTGCCACCAGCAGAGGGAGGGGATCCTACGAGCAGTACTTC. It codes for CATSRGRGSYEQYF.

The chain carries TRBV24-1 and TRBJ2-7; 9 bases map to TRBD2. V shed 2 bases, J shed 6 bases, and the junction held 7 bases outside the gene matches. The germline V gene has CDR1 KGHDR and CDR2 SFDVKD. This CDR3 is built from 15 residues. Here the CDR3 DNA reads TGTGCCACCAGTGATTCCGGGACTAGCCTCGTCGAGCAGTACTTC. Protein product: CATSDSGTSLVEQYF.